Following are 31 T cell receptor beta chains from one sample sequenced in a study of shared clonotypes between healthy human individuals. Libraries were prepared by immunoSEQ multiplex PCR; TCRdb keeps only in-frame clonotypes and omits some of them. This sample has about 2.4 million clones, with roughly nine tenths found just once. Sequenced: naive CD4+ T cells sorted from blood. Subset here: CD45RA+ positively selected. These receptors originate from a man between 18 and 29 years old in good health.

In DNA, the CDR3 is TGTGCCAGCAGCCTCGGATCGGGCATTCAGTACTTC. Encoded protein: CASSLGSGIQYF. The gene calls are TRBV4-2 and TRBJ2-4; D not resolved. V was clipped by 4 bases and J by 9 bases, with 10 bases between them. This CDR3 region has 12 residues. The germline gives CDR1 LGHNA, CDR2 YNFKEQ.

This chain connects TRBV10-3 to TRBJ2-7, with D possibly being TRBD2 (5 bases). CDR1 ENHRY and CDR2 SYGVKD come from the germline V gene. V was shortened by 2 bases and J by 6 bases, with 14 bases between the two germline ends. CDR3 length: 14 residues. Here the CDR3 reads CAISEGPGKSEQYF. CDR3 coding DNA: TGTGCCATCAGTGAGGGACCCGGGAAGAGCGAGCAGTACTTC.

The rearrangement uses TRBV6-5 and TRBJ2-7; D uncertain. The V and J ends lost 1 base and 3 bases respectively, with 13 bases between them. CDR1 MNHEY and CDR2 SVGAGI come from the germline V gene. This CDR3 spans 15 amino acids. CDR3 in amino acids: CASSYFDRGSYEQYF. CDR3 coding DNA: TGTGCCAGCAGTTACTTTGACCGAGGAAGCTACGAGCAGTACTTC.

This clone was observed a few times. The genes are TRBV14 and TRBJ1-1; D gene uncertain. The germline CDR1 and CDR2 sequences are SGHDN and FVKESK. This CDR3 is built from 12 residues. Trimming took 0 bases from V and 10 from J, leaving 9 bases between them. CDR3 protein: CASSQERAVAFF. CDR3 nucleotides: TGTGCCAGCAGCCAAGAAAGGGCGGTAGCTTTCTTT.

The sample holds one count of this clone. The rearrangement uses TRBV6-5 and TRBJ1-1; a possible D gene is TRBD1 (6 bases). Trimming stripped 7 bases from V and 0 bases from J, with 12 bases between. Germline V gives CDR1 MNHEY, CDR2 SVGAGI. This CDR3 has 14 amino acids. The CDR3 region has the DNA TGTGCCAGCAAAACGAGGACAGTGAACACTGAAGCTTTCTTT. This encodes CASKTRTVNTEAFF.

The chain has TRBV13 and TRBJ2-7; 10 positions match TRBD2. Trimming took 1 base from V and 5 from J; bases not matched to a gene: 11. CDR1 and CDR2 from the germline V gene are PRHDT and FYEKMQ (reference sequence). The CDR3 has 17 residues. CDR3 in amino acids: CASSLALAGAGTHEQYF. DNA of the CDR3: TGTGCCAGCAGCTTAGCTCTAGCGGGAGCGGGAACCCACGAGCAGTACTTC.

This chain links TRBV10-1 with TRBJ2-5; the D gene is possibly TRBD2 (6 bases). The germline V gene has CDR1 WNHNN and CDR2 SYGVQD (reference sequence). CDR3 length: 14 residues. Trimming pared 6 bases from V and 1 base from J, leaving 12 bases between. CDR3 region: CASSRDSSQETQYF. CDR3 bases: TGCGCCAGCAGCCGGGACTCAAGCCAAGAGACCCAGTACTTC.

The J gene is TRBJ2-7, the V gene TRBV5-1; D could derive from TRBD1 or TRBD2 (5 bases each). This CDR3 has 16 residues. The germline V gene has CDR1 SGHRS and CDR2 YFSETQ. The V and J ends lost 6 bases and 3 bases respectively, with 22 bases between them. CDR3 in DNA: TGCGCCAGCACGCTACATTCCGGGACCCTACTCTACGAGCAGTACTTC. Translating gives CASTLHSGTLLYEQYF.

The rearrangement uses TRBV6-5 and TRBJ2-3, with D maybe TRBD2 (6 bases). This CDR3 has 14 amino acids. V lost 6 bases and J lost 4, with 14 bases in between. Germline CDR1 is MNHEY and CDR2 is SVGAGI. The CDR3 loop reads CASRVGRIADTQYF. The CDR3 bases are TGTGCCAGCAGAGTGGGGAGGATCGCAGATACGCAGTATTTT.

Remarks on this clone: Other DNA sequences of this sample code for an identical CDR3. The gene calls are TRBV30 and TRBJ1-5; the D gene is possibly TRBD1 (5 bases). V was pared by 1 base and J by 3 bases, with 7 bases between. Germline V CDR1 and CDR2: GTSNPN, SVGIG (reference sequence). The CDR3 length is 13 residues. In DNA form, the CDR3 reads TGTGCCTGGAGTGGAGGGACCAATCAGCCCCAGCATTTT. This gives the protein CAWSGGTNQPQHF.

The rearrangement links TRBV2 to TRBJ2-7; D gene ambiguous. This CDR3 has 14 amino acids. Trimming stripped 3 bases from V and 2 bases from J, with 11 bases between. The germline V gene encodes CDR1 SNHLY and CDR2 FYNNEI. The DNA of the CDR3 is TGTGCCAGCAGTGATATGGGCGTAACCTACGAGCAGTACTTC. Residues: CASSDMGVTYEQYF.

There are a few counts of this clone. V gene TRBV19 combines with J gene TRBJ1-1; D might be TRBD1 (5 bases). Trimming took off 10 bases at V and 1 base at J, with 13 bases between the two ends. This CDR3 spans 13 amino acids. Germline-derived CDR1 and CDR2 are LNHDA and SQIVND (reference sequence). CDR3 loop: CATSRGRNTEAFF. CDR3 bases: TGTGCCACTTCGCGGGGGAGGAACACTGAAGCTTTCTTT.

The chain has TRBV10-3 and TRBJ2-3; D ambiguous. The CDR3 runs 12 residues. Germline V gives CDR1 ENHRY, CDR2 SYGVKD. Trimming shortened V by 7 bases and J by 5 bases, and 10 bases separated the two germline ends. The CDR3 loop is CAITNSLDTQYF. The DNA for the CDR3 is TGTGCCATCACGAACTCGCTAGATACGCAGTATTTT.

This clone was observed once. The V and J genes are TRBV10-3 and TRBJ2-5; 8 bases are shared with TRBD1. Trimming cost V 6 bases and J 2 bases; bases outside gene matches: 2. The CDR3 length is 13 residues. CDR1 is ENHRY and CDR2 is SYGVKD in the germline V gene. The CDR3 is CAIRGDRQETQYF. The CDR3 coding sequence is TGTGCCATCAGGGGGGACAGGCAAGAGACCCAGTACTTC.

In the case of this clone: Other DNA sequences in this sample translate to the same CDR3. The V and J genes are TRBV18 and TRBJ2-5, with no clear D. The CDR3 runs 13 residues. The germline gives CDR1 KGHSH, CDR2 LQKENI. With 2 bases removed from V and 4 bases from J, the gap between germline ends came to 8 bases. This chain's CDR3 is CASSPSSLETQYF. The CDR3 DNA follows: TGTGCCAGCTCACCATCTTCCTTAGAGACCCAGTACTTC.

CDR3 nucleotides: TGTGCCAGCAGTTCAACGACAGGGGGCGAGATTCAAGCTTTCTTT. It translates to CASSSTTGGEIQAFF. The genes are TRBV6-6 and TRBJ1-1; 10 nucleotides line up with TRBD1. Trimming cost V 4 bases and J 9 bases; bases outside gene matches: 11. This CDR3 comprises 15 residues. Germline V gene data show CDR1 as MNHNY and CDR2 as SVGAGI (reference sequence).

The V call is TRBV5-1, the J call TRBJ2-2; the D call may be TRBD1 or TRBD2 (5 bases each). Germline loops: CDR1 SGHRS, CDR2 YFSETQ. There are 15 residues in the CDR3. V lost 5 bases and J 6 bases, leaving 17 bases between the germline ends. This CDR3 reads CASSLGTEVPGELFF. The CDR3 DNA reads TGCGCCAGCAGTCTCGGGACGGAGGTCCCCGGGGAGCTGTTTTTT.

As to this clone: Other DNA sequences in this specimen translate into the identical CDR3. The chain joins TRBV4-1 to TRBJ2-7; 7 bases map to TRBD2. V trimming: 4 bases; J trimming: 2 bases; junction bases outside the gene matches: 5. CDR3 length: 14 residues. CDR1 is MGHRA, CDR2 YSYEKL, per germline. The CDR3: CASSLGGGTYEQYF. CDR3 DNA sequence: TGCGCCAGCAGCCTGGGGGGAGGGACCTACGAGCAGTACTTC.

V usage is TRBV19 and J usage is TRBJ2-5; 7 nucleotides align to TRBD1. CDR3 length: 16 residues. The germline gives CDR1 LNHDA, CDR2 SQIVND (reference sequence). Trimming took 1 base from V and 4 from J; bases not matched to a gene: 9. CDR3 sequence reads: CASSIGSGQNGETQYF. The CDR3 bases are TGTGCCAGTAGTATAGGATCGGGACAGAATGGAGAGACCCAGTACTTC.

This clone was picked up one time. The chain uses TRBV18 and TRBJ2-5; TRBD1 matches 9 bases. Germline V gene data show CDR1 as KGHSH and CDR2 as LQKENI. V dropped 8 bases and J dropped 4; count of bases not matched to a gene: 5. The CDR3 totals 13 residues. In DNA form, the CDR3 reads TGTGCCAGCCTGACAGGGGGAGGAGAGACCCAGTACTTC. Residues: CASLTGGGETQYF.

This clone was counted a single time. This same CDR3 is encoded by further DNA sequences in the sample. The chain links TRBV2 to TRBJ2-7, with 7 bases aligning to TRBD1. Germline V gene sequence: CDR1 SNHLY, CDR2 FYNNEI. The CDR3 contains 12 residues. V dropped 5 bases and J dropped 6; count of bases not matched to a gene: 4. The CDR3 is CASSTTGREQYF. The CDR3, as DNA: TGTGCCAGCAGTACGACAGGGCGCGAGCAGTACTTC.

V is TRBV6-6 and J is TRBJ2-7; TRBD1 matches 7 bases. Germline-derived CDR1 and CDR2 are MNHNY and SVGAGI (reference sequence). The V segment lost 6 bases and the J segment 1 base; nucleotides outside the gene matches: 9. The CDR3 length is 15 residues. The CDR3, as DNA: TGTGCCAGCAGGCTACTCCGGGACAGTTCCTACGAGCAGTACTTC. Its protein product is CASRLLRDSSYEQYF.

The V and J genes are TRBV7-2 and TRBJ2-5; 8 positions agree with TRBD2. The CDR3 has 15 amino acids. Losses at the gene ends were 2 bases for V and 1 base for J; bases not matched to a gene: 3. Germline lookup yields CDR1 SGHTA and CDR2 FQGNSA. The CDR3 DNA sequence: TGTGCCAGCAGCTTACAAGCGGGAGCCCAAGAGACCCAGTACTTC. It translates to CASSLQAGAQETQYF.

The V and J genes are TRBV2 and TRBJ2-5; 7 bases match TRBD2. Unmatched junction bases numbered 7, after V lost 10 bases and J lost 5 bases. CDR1 SNHLY and CDR2 FYNNEI come from the germline V gene. CDR3 length: 12 residues. The CDR3 sequence: CAMGGDGETQYF. The CDR3 nucleotides are TGTGCCATGGGGGGGGACGGGGAGACCCAGTACTTC.

This rearrangement joins TRBV18 to TRBJ1-6; maybe TRBD1 (5 bases). The CDR3 extends over 16 amino acids. Germline-derived CDR1 and CDR2 are KGHSH and LQKENI. Trimming took 3 bases from V and 9 from J, leaving 18 bases between them. In DNA, the CDR3 is TGTGCCAGCTCACCCGCAGGGCCAGAAACTTCTTCACCCCTCCACTTT. Residues: CASSPAGPETSSPLHF. The full variable domain, with the rest looked up from reference TRBV18 and TRBJ1-6, is NAGVMQNPRHLVRRRGQEARLRCSPMKGHSHVYWYRQLPEEGLKFMVYLQKENIIDESGMPKERFSAEFPKEGPSILRIQQVVRGDSAAYFCASSPAGPETSSPLHFGNGTRLTVT.

The chain uses TRBV6-6 and TRBJ1-5; TRBD1 might be the D (5 bases). The length of the CDR3 is 14 residues. The V end lost 2 bases, the J end lost 5 bases, and 10 bases lay between the germline ends. Germline V gene sequence: CDR1 MNHNY, CDR2 SVGAGI (reference sequence). The CDR3 DNA reads TGTGCCAGCAGTTACAGGGACCGCGATCAGCCCCAGCATTTT. Residues: CASSYRDRDQPQHF.

Points on this clone: The same CDR3 is also encoded by other DNA sequences in this sample. CDR3: CAWSVGGQFNEKLFF. The CDR3 DNA sequence: TGTGCCTGGAGTGTGGGGGGACAGTTTAATGAAAAACTGTTTTTT. J is TRBJ1-4 and V is TRBV30; 7 nucleotides align to TRBD1. CDR1 and CDR2 (germline): GTSNPN, SVGIG (reference sequence). The CDR3 sequence is 15 residues long. The V and J ends lost 0 bases and 4 bases, in that order; junction bases with no gene match: 5.

This rearrangement joins TRBV6-1 to TRBJ2-7; 7 bases align to TRBD1. Germline trimming cut 6 bases from V and 3 bases from J; bases unmatched to any gene: 2. The CDR3 contains 12 residues. CDR1 MNHNS and CDR2 SASEGT come from the germline V gene. CDR3: CASSPGGYEQYF. Here the CDR3 DNA reads TGTGCCAGCAGCCCAGGGGGCTACGAGCAGTACTTC.

V usage is TRBV7-9 and J usage is TRBJ1-6, with D perhaps matching TRBD1 (5 bases). Germline lookup yields CDR1 SEHNR and CDR2 FQNEAQ (reference sequence). The CDR3 loop spans 12 amino acids. V lost 3 bases to trimming and J lost 10 bases, with 7 bases between them. The CDR3 bases are TGTGCCAGCAGCTTGGAGGGGTCACCCCTCCACTTT. Its protein is CASSLEGSPLHF.

The V and J genes are TRBV11-2 and TRBJ2-4, with D perhaps matching TRBD1 (6 bases). The length of the CDR3 is 14 residues. Trimming took off 4 bases at V and 6 bases at J, with 13 bases between the two ends. Per the germline V gene, CDR1 is SGHAT and CDR2 is FQNNGV. Here the CDR3 reads CASSSGSTGNIQYF. The CDR3 bases are TGTGCCAGCAGCTCGGGATCGACAGGAAACATTCAGTACTTC.

Details on this clone: The same CDR3 can be traced to other DNA sequences in this sample. This rearrangement joins TRBV5-4 to TRBJ2-5; 14 bases are shared with TRBD2. With 4 bases clipped from V and 1 base from J, the junction kept 3 bases outside the gene matches. The CDR3 is made up of 16 amino acids. Germline CDR1 and CDR2: SGHNT and YYREEE (reference sequence). As DNA, the CDR3 is TGTGCCAGCAGCCCTGGGACTAGCGGGGGCCAAGAGACCCAGTACTTC. It encodes CASSPGTSGGQETQYF.